This T cell receptor beta chain was sequenced for a study of human T cells and chemical hapten exposure. TCRdb re-analysed the RACE reads in MiXCR, keeping a single row per CDR3 protein. The sample carries tens of thousands of distinct CDR3 sequences, 10% to 15% recorded once. The CDR3 length is 16 residues. Looked up from germline, CDR1 is SEHNR and CDR2 is FQNEAQ (reference sequence). The J segment lost 2 bases and the V segment lost 5 bases, leaving 7 bases of the junction unmatched. Documented time point: patch test 3, about 24 weeks after DPC sensitization. Documented treatment: therapeutic diphenylcyclopropenone sensitization with weekly scalp DPC. This clonotype came up many times.

The origin of this receptor is a woman aged 45-65 years with alopecia areata. Some clones in this sample may be carry-over from other donors' samples. The sample consisted of whole blood, taken in connection with sensitization to the hapten diphenylcyclopropenone (DPC). The chain combines TRBV7-9 with TRBJ2-2, with 8 bases aligning to TRBD2. In nucleotides, the CDR3 is TGTGCCAGCAGCACCCGGACTAGCCGAAACACCGGGGAGCTGTTTTTT. Translating gives CASSTRTSRNTGELFF.